These 11 T cell receptor beta chains originate from one sample sequenced in a study of T cell repertoires in cytomegalovirus infection. TCRdb reprocessed the reads with MiXCR, giving one entry per CDR3 protein. Among 300,000 or so distinct CDR3 sequences, roughly 9.3% were seen once, and the ten largest hold about 2.3%. The sequencing input was PBMCs. The receptor set was obtained from a human donor in good health (CMV status not recorded). Some clones in this sample may be carry-over from other donors' samples.

Ten or more counts support this clonotype. The chain carries TRBV28 and TRBJ2-5; unclear D gene. The CDR3 loop spans 12 amino acids. V was clipped by 4 bases and J by 6 bases, with 9 bases between them. Germline assignment: CDR1 MDHEN and CDR2 SYDVKM. The CDR3 region is CASSSPRQTQYF. CDR3 nucleotides: TGTGCCAGCAGTTCCCCCCGGCAGACCCAGTACTTC.

This clonotype was seen repeatedly, ten times or more. CDR3 DNA sequence: TGTGCCAGCAGTTACTCTTCGACTAGCGGGGTACACCAAGAGACCCAGTACTTC. It translates to CASSYSSTSGVHQETQYF. This rearrangement joins TRBV6-2 or TRBV6-3 to TRBJ2-5, with 11 bases that match TRBD2. Germline V gene lookup returns CDR1 MNHEY and CDR2 SVGEGT. The CDR3 length is 18 residues. Trimming cost V 0 bases and J 0 bases; bases outside gene matches: 6.

This clonotype was recorded many times. The V and J genes are TRBV28 and TRBJ1-2; the D is unclear. The CDR3 totals 15 residues. CDR1 MDHEN and CDR2 SYDVKM come from the germline V gene. V was cut by 7 bases and J by 0 bases, with 15 bases left in between. The CDR3 reads CASTRTGGANYGYTF. CDR3 DNA sequence: TGTGCCAGCACCCGGACGGGTGGAGCTAACTATGGCTACACCTTC.

At least ten counts were recorded for this clonotype. The chain employs TRBV7-9 and TRBJ1-2, with D possibly matching TRBD1 (5 bases). From germline, CDR1 is SEHNR and CDR2 FQNEAQ (reference sequence). The CDR3 spans 14 residues. The V and J ends lost 6 bases and 4 bases respectively, with 15 bases between them. The CDR3 spells CASRPSGGSYGYTF. In nucleotides, the CDR3 is TGTGCCAGCAGACCCAGCGGGGGAAGCTATGGCTACACCTTC.

The rearrangement joins TRBV19 to TRBJ1-1; no definite D call. V gave up 3 bases and J gave up 4 bases, with 9 bases separating them. The CDR3 is 13 residues long. Germline-derived CDR1 and CDR2 are LNHDA and SQIVND (reference sequence). CDR3 nucleotides: TGTGCCAGTAGTATCCCCGGGTTCACTGAAGCTTTCTTT. This translates into CASSIPGFTEAFF.

The chain has TRBV5-6 and TRBJ2-2; 8 nucleotides align to TRBD1. With 4 bases clipped from V and 6 bases from J, the junction kept 11 bases outside the gene matches. Germline loops: CDR1 SGHDT, CDR2 YYEEEE. The CDR3 covers 16 residues. CDR3 DNA sequence: TGTGCCAGCAGCCTGCAGGGGGCTTATATATCCGGGGAGCTGTTTTTT. It yields the protein CASSLQGAYISGELFF.

This clonotype appeared many times. The chain carries TRBV6-6 and TRBJ1-5; D is uncertain. The CDR3 is 14 residues long. From germline, CDR1 is MNHNY and CDR2 SVGAGI (reference sequence). Trimming shortened V by 2 bases and J by 2 bases, and 7 bases separated the two germline ends. This CDR3 reads CASSYREGNQPQHF. The DNA for the CDR3 is TGTGCCAGCAGTTACAGGGAGGGCAATCAGCCCCAGCATTTT.

This clonotype came up a few times. This chain connects TRBV5-1 to TRBJ2-5; TRBD1 matches at 7 bases. The length of the CDR3 is 14 residues. Germline trimming cut 4 bases from V and 5 bases from J; bases unmatched to any gene: 8. Germline CDR1 is SGHRS and CDR2 is YFSETQ. The CDR3 spells CASSTGQALETQYF. The CDR3 nucleotides read TGCGCCAGCAGCACTGGACAGGCTTTGGAGACCCAGTACTTC.

This clonotype appeared a few times. V and J are TRBV29-1 and TRBJ1-1; D unresolved. This CDR3 region has 13 residues. Germline CDR1 SQVTM, CDR2 ANQGSEA. Trimming pared 4 bases from V and 0 bases from J, leaving 9 bases between. The CDR3 spells CSVARRMNTEAFF. As DNA, the CDR3 is TGCAGCGTTGCAAGGCGAATGAACACTGAAGCTTTCTTT.

The table lists this clonotype with many counts. The rearrangement joins TRBV6-2 or TRBV6-3 to TRBJ1-5; D remains unclear. Trimming pared 4 bases from V and 0 bases from J, leaving 10 bases between. This CDR3 spans 15 amino acids. Germline V gene sequence: CDR1 MNHEY, CDR2 SVGEGT. The CDR3 sequence is CASSFRQYSNQPQHF. The CDR3 bases are TGTGCCAGCAGTTTCCGGCAGTATAGCAATCAGCCCCAGCATTTT.

This chain joins TRBV11-3 and TRBJ1-6; D remains unclear. This CDR3 is 13 amino acids long. The V end lost 4 bases, the J end lost 2 bases, and 3 bases lay between the germline ends. Germline V gene lookup returns CDR1 SGHNT and CDR2 YENEEA. CDR3 amino acids: CASSSTYNSPLHF. CDR3 in DNA: TGTGCCAGCAGCTCTACCTATAATTCACCCCTCCACTTT.